The 24 T cell receptor beta chains presented below share a single source sample, sequenced in a study of PD-L1 blockade in urothelial cancer. Profiling relied on immunoSEQ multiplex PCR, and the TCRdb table lists in-frame clones only, not all of them. Seen here are tens of thousands of clones, approximately 80% observed once, and the top ten hold roughly 2.9%. Sample time point: pretreatment peripheral blood. The sample consisted of PBMCs, taken around atezolizumab (anti-PD-L1) treatment. These receptors originate from an older man with urothelial cancer.

This chain joins TRBV27 and TRBJ2-7; a possible D gene is TRBD1 (6 bases). This CDR3 contains 13 residues. Germline V CDR1 and CDR2: MNHEY, SMNVEV (reference sequence). With 2 bases removed from V and 8 bases from J, the gap between germline ends came to 13 bases. The CDR3, as DNA: TGTGCCAGCAGTTTAAATCAGGGGCTCAAGCAGTACTTC. Translation gives CASSLNQGLKQYF.

This clone has more than one count but fewer than ten. The chain links TRBV5-4 to TRBJ2-1; 11 bases agree with TRBD2. This CDR3 region has 14 residues. In germline, CDR1 is SGHNT, CDR2 YYREEE (reference sequence). With 4 bases clipped from V and 9 bases from J, the junction kept 6 bases outside the gene matches. The CDR3 region has the DNA TGTGCCAGCAGCAGGGGACTAGCGGAGGCTGAGCAGTTCTTC. Protein product: CASSRGLAEAEQFF.

The chain is built from TRBV2 and TRBJ1-2; 8 positions match TRBD1. The junction had 8 bases not matched to a gene; V was cut back by 1 base and J by 7 bases. The CDR3 runs 15 residues. Germline assignment: CDR1 SNHLY and CDR2 FYNNEI. For the CDR3, the DNA is TGTGCCAGCAGTGAAGGCTACAGGGGGTTTGGTGGCTACACCTTC. It is translated as CASSEGYRGFGGYTF.

The gene calls are TRBV11-2 and TRBJ2-3; no clear D. Trimming pared 5 bases from V and 4 bases from J, leaving 16 bases between. The length of the CDR3 is 15 residues. CDR1 SGHAT and CDR2 FQNNGV come from the germline V gene. DNA of the CDR3: TGTGCCAGCAGCGGTAGTGCCGGGTGGGCAGATACGCAGTATTTT. Its translation is CASSGSAGWADTQYF.

Only a few counts were recorded for this clone. V is TRBV19 and J is TRBJ1-1, with TRBD1 identical over 8 bases. V dropped 9 bases and J dropped 4; count of bases not matched to a gene: 7. Looked up from germline, CDR1 is LNHDA and CDR2 is SQIVND (reference sequence). This CDR3 is 13 amino acids long. CDR3 amino acids: CARDSGGPTEAFF. For the CDR3, the DNA is TGTGCCAGAGACTCAGGGGGCCCCACTGAAGCTTTCTTT.

The CDR3 protein is CASSVRGADTGELFF. The DNA for the CDR3 is TGTGCCAGCAGTGTACGGGGGGCCGACACCGGGGAGCTGTTTTTT. The chain carries TRBV6-1 and TRBJ2-2; tentatively, D is TRBD2 (7 bases). The ends were cut back, 4 bases at V and 3 bases at J, with 12 bases in the middle. This CDR3 contains 15 residues. CDR1 and CDR2 (germline): MNHNS, SASEGT.

J is TRBJ2-5 and V is TRBV29-1; 9 nucleotides align to TRBD2. The CDR3 extends over 15 amino acids. The germline CDR1 and CDR2 sequences are SQVTM and ANQGSEA. With V trimmed by 4 bases and J by 2 bases, 8 bases remained unmatched. CDR3 amino acids: CSVVPGLASQETQYF. The CDR3 DNA sequence: TGCAGCGTTGTCCCGGGACTAGCATCTCAAGAGACCCAGTACTTC.

The V call is TRBV6-5, the J call TRBJ2-5, with D perhaps matching TRBD1 (6 bases). V lost 6 bases and J lost 5, with 16 bases in between. The germline V gene encodes CDR1 MNHEY and CDR2 SVGAGI. The CDR3 spans 14 residues. Written as DNA, the CDR3 is TGTGCCAGCAGGCGAACAGGGAATGGGGAGACCCAGTACTTC. Residues: CASRRTGNGETQYF.

This clone was observed once. This rearrangement joins TRBV19 to TRBJ2-5; tentatively, D is TRBD2 (7 bases). The germline V gene has CDR1 LNHDA and CDR2 SQIVND (reference sequence). The CDR3 is 14 residues long. Trimming cost V 4 bases and J 1 base, with 10 bases left between them. The CDR3, as DNA: TGTGCCAGTAGTACCGGGGGGCGCCAAGAGACCCAGTACTTC. This codes for CASSTGGRQETQYF.

The rearrangement links TRBV5-5 to TRBJ1-2; perhaps TRBD1 as D (5 bases). From germline, CDR1 is SGHKS and CDR2 YYEKEE (reference sequence). Trimming took off 0 bases at V and 4 bases at J, with 13 bases between the two ends. The CDR3 extends over 15 amino acids. CDR3 in amino acids: CASSLAGVDSYGYTF. DNA of the CDR3: TGTGCCAGCAGCTTGGCGGGGGTAGATTCCTATGGCTACACCTTC.

The chain couples TRBV5-1 to TRBJ1-4; the D gene is possibly TRBD1 (6 bases). This CDR3 is built from 14 residues. Trimming removed 0 bases at V and 8 bases at J, with 11 bases between. The V gene's germline CDR1 is SGHRS and CDR2 YFSETQ. The chain's CDR3 is CASSLAGAEEKLFF. DNA of the CDR3: TGCGCCAGCAGCTTGGCAGGGGCAGAGGAAAAACTGTTTTTT.

The chain employs TRBV6-1 and TRBJ1-2; D ambiguous. Germline loops: CDR1 MNHNS, CDR2 SASEGT. With 2 bases removed from V and 4 bases from J, the gap between germline ends came to 14 bases. This CDR3 is 15 amino acids long. The chain's CDR3 is CASSEPGRAGYGYTF. The CDR3 coding sequence is TGTGCCAGCAGTGAACCGGGCAGAGCGGGCTATGGCTACACCTTC.

The chain employs TRBV5-5 and TRBJ2-7, with 16 bases aligning to TRBD2. Germline V gives CDR1 SGHKS, CDR2 YYEKEE (reference sequence). The CDR3 consists of 16 residues. The V gene end was trimmed by 4 bases and the J gene end by 9 bases; junction bases not matched to a gene: 10. This CDR3 is CASSTKGLAGGSVQYF. In DNA, the CDR3 is TGTGCCAGCAGCACTAAGGGACTAGCGGGAGGGTCCGTGCAGTACTTC.

This chain uses TRBV11-2 with TRBJ2-7, with 11 positions matching TRBD2. The germline gives CDR1 SGHAT, CDR2 FQNNGV. There are 15 residues in the CDR3. Unmatched junction bases numbered 9, after V lost 5 bases and J lost 6 bases. The DNA of the CDR3 is TGTGCCAGCAGCGCTACTCTAGCGGGAGGAGGCGAGCAGTACTTC. This gives the protein CASSATLAGGGEQYF.

This rearrangement joins TRBV11-1 to TRBJ2-7; D uncertain. Germline assignment: CDR1 SGHAT and CDR2 FQDESV (reference sequence). V lost 1 base and J 2 bases, leaving 12 bases between the germline ends. This CDR3 is built from 15 residues. The CDR3 protein is CASSLDLPEAYEQYF. The CDR3 nucleotides are TGTGCCAGCAGCTTAGATCTACCCGAAGCCTACGAGCAGTACTTC.

J is TRBJ2-2 and V is TRBV5-1; TRBD1 is a possible D gene (5 bases). CDR3 length: 15 amino acids. V gave up 7 bases and J gave up 3 bases, with 16 bases separating them. Germline V gene sequence: CDR1 SGHRS, CDR2 YFSETQ. DNA for the CDR3: TGCGCCAGCGTAAGGGGTCGTCCGGACACCGGGGAGCTGTTTTTT. Amino acids: CASVRGRPDTGELFF.

This sequence joins TRBV30 and TRBJ2-1; 8 nucleotides match TRBD2. The CDR3 covers 15 residues. Trimming removed 2 bases from V and 4 bases from J; junction bases left unmatched: 7. From germline, CDR1 is GTSNPN and CDR2 SVGIG (reference sequence). The chain's CDR3 is CAWSFSSGPYNEQFF. CDR3 nucleotide sequence: TGTGCCTGGAGTTTTTCTAGCGGGCCTTACAATGAGCAGTTCTTC.

V gene TRBV27 combines with J gene TRBJ2-3, with 8 bases that match TRBD2. This CDR3 spans 14 amino acids. Germline V gene lookup returns CDR1 MNHEY and CDR2 SMNVEV (reference sequence). V lost 5 bases and J lost 5; bases outside the gene matches: 6. CDR3 sequence: CASSVTSAVDTQYF. CDR3 DNA sequence: TGTGCCAGCAGTGTGACTAGCGCGGTAGATACGCAGTATTTT.

This chain joins TRBV7-9 and TRBJ1-1; D is undetermined. CDR3 size: 13 residues. Germline V lookup: CDR1 SEHNR, CDR2 FQNEAQ (reference sequence). The germline V and J ends were trimmed by 3 bases and 12 bases, with 17 bases remaining between them. CDR3 sequence reads: CASSFSVAEATFF. The CDR3 nucleotides are TGTGCCAGCAGCTTCTCTGTGGCGGAGGCGACTTTCTTT.

The CDR3 coding sequence is TGCGCCAGCAAAGGGACAGGGGATAATGAAAAACTGTTTTTT. Translation gives CASKGTGDNEKLFF. The V gene is TRBV10-2, the J gene TRBJ1-4; TRBD1 aligns across 10 bases. Trimming at V came to 7 bases and at J to 4 bases, leaving 3 bases not matched to a gene. CDR3 length: 14 amino acids. The germline CDR1 and CDR2 sequences are WSHSY and SAAADI.

This sequence joins TRBV18 and TRBJ2-2, with a possible D match to TRBD2 (5 bases). Trimming took off 3 bases at V and 6 bases at J, with 8 bases between the two ends. Per germline, CDR1 KGHSH and CDR2 LQKENI. This CDR3 is built from 13 residues. CDR3 nucleotide sequence: TGTGCCAGCTCACCTGGGAGCTCCGGGGAGCTGTTTTTT. It encodes CASSPGSSGELFF.

This clone showed up just once. The V gene is TRBV30, the J gene TRBJ2-5; no clear D. V lost 7 bases and J 1 base, leaving 10 bases between the germline ends. This CDR3 spans 12 amino acids. Germline loops: CDR1 GTSNPN, CDR2 SVGIG (reference sequence). CDR3: CASSAFQETQYF. The CDR3 nucleotides are TGTGCCTCGAGCGCGTTCCAAGAGACCCAGTACTTC.

The gene calls are TRBV5-1 and TRBJ2-5; maybe TRBD2 (5 bases). With 0 bases removed from V and 4 bases from J, the gap between germline ends came to 10 bases. This CDR3 contains 14 residues. CDR1 is SGHRS, CDR2 YFSETQ, per germline. CDR3 sequence (DNA): TGCGCCAGCAGCTTGGAAGCTAGCAGAGAGACCCAGTACTTC. This encodes CASSLEASRETQYF. Supplemented by reference TRBV5-1 and TRBJ2-5, the full variable domain reads KAGVTQTPRYLIKTRGQQVTLSCSPISGHRSVSWYQQTPGQGLQFLFEYFSETQRNKGNFPGRFSGRQFSNSRSEMNVSTLELGDSALYLCASSLEASRETQYFGPGTRLLVL.

This chain joins TRBV4-1 and TRBJ2-2; 12 positions match TRBD2. Losses at the gene ends were 0 bases for V and 7 bases for J; bases not matched to a gene: 9. Germline lookup yields CDR1 MGHRA and CDR2 YSYEKL. This CDR3 is built from 18 residues. DNA for the CDR3: TGCGCCAGCAGCCAAGAGGCTAGCGGGAGGGCCGGTGGCGGGGAGCTGTTTTTT. Encoded protein: CASSQEASGRAGGGELFF.